The rows below give T cell receptor beta chains drawn from one sample of a study of OX40 agonist ivuxolimab in advanced cancers. Sequencing was performed with immunoSEQ multiplex PCR; in TCRdb, only in-frame clones are kept and a portion is missing. The data show 49,000 or so clones, less than 90% seen once. Material: CD4+ or CD8+ T cells sorted from blood, obtained in a trial of the OX40 agonist ivuxolimab. The receptors derive from an adult with an advanced solid tumor such as melanoma, head and neck, liver or kidney cancer. Each CDR3 is given with its conserved first and last residue. A D gene is named only where the DNA matches it firmly. Not every row has a clone size; where given, it reads once, few, many or a size class.

v_call	d_call	clone_size	j_call	cdr3_nt	cdr3_aa
TRBV28	-	-	TRBJ2-3	TGTGCCAGCATTAGGTTGGGAGTCCGGGATACGCAGTATTTT	CASIRLGVRDTQYF
TRBV9	-	-	TRBJ1-1	TGTGCCAGCAGCGTAGCTACGGGGACGGCAGAAGCTTTCTTT	CASSVATGTAEAFF
TRBV11-2	TRBD1	-	TRBJ2-5	TGTGCCAGCAGCTTAGCGGGGACAGAAGAGACCCAGTACTTC	CASSLAGTEETQYF
TRBV30	TRBD1	once	TRBJ1-1	TGTGCCTGGAGCTCCAGGGGGCGCCTGAACACTGAAGCTTTCTTT	CAWSSRGRLNTEAFF
TRBV30	-	-	TRBJ2-7	TGTGCCCCGGACAAGGCCCCCTACGAGCAGTACTTC	CAPDKAPYEQYF
TRBV29-1	-	-	TRBJ1-2	TGCAGCGTTGAGTCCTCTAACTATGGCTACACCTTC	CSVESSNYGYTF
TRBV5-6	-	-	TRBJ2-1	TGTGCCAGCAGCAGAGACACGGAGAAGCCAGATGAGCAGTTCTTC	CASSRDTEKPDEQFF
TRBV9	-	-	TRBJ2-7	TGTGCCAGCAGCGTGGAGGGGACGACCTACGAGCAGTACTTC	CASSVEGTTYEQYF
TRBV5-8	TRBD2	-	TRBJ2-3	TGTGCCAGCACCAACTGGGGGGGAAACACAGATACGCAGTATTTT	CASTNWGGNTDTQYF
TRBV6-1	-	-	TRBJ2-1	TGTGCCAGCAGCGTCCCTAGCGTCAATGAGCAGTTCTTC	CASSVPSVNEQFF
TRBV27	-	-	TRBJ2-3	TGTGCCAGCAGTTTTTGGGGCACAGATACGCAGTATTTT	CASSFWGTDTQYF
TRBV9	TRBD2	-	TRBJ2-2	TGTGCCAGCAGCGTGGGACTAGCGGGGCAGGACGGGGAGCTGTTTTTT	CASSVGLAGQDGELFF
TRBV10-2	-	-	TRBJ1-2	TGCGCCAGCAGCCGGGACCGTACTAACTATGGCTACACCTTC	CASSRDRTNYGYTF
TRBV5-1	-	-	TRBJ2-1	TGCGCCAGCAGCTTGCGGCTGAGCTCCTACAATGAGCAGTTCTTC	CASSLRLSSYNEQFF
TRBV29-1	-	-	TRBJ2-3	TGCAGCGTTGAAGATGGGTTGACAGCTAGCACAGATACGCAGTATTTT	CSVEDGLTASTDTQYF
TRBV19	-	many	TRBJ1-3	TGTGCCAGTAGTATCAGCGCTGGAAACACCATATATTTT	CASSISAGNTIYF
TRBV27	TRBD1	-	TRBJ1-2	TGTGCCAGCAGTTTACAGGGGGCCGGTGGCTACACCTTC	CASSLQGAGGYTF
TRBV4-3	-	-	TRBJ1-1	TGCGCCAGCAGCCAAGAATCGCTGAACACTGAAGCTTTCTTT	CASSQESLNTEAFF
TRBV7-2	TRBD1	-	TRBJ2-3	TGTGCCAGCAGCTCGGTCGGACAGGGGATGACAGATACGCAGTATTTT	CASSSVGQGMTDTQYF
TRBV6-1	TRBD2	-	TRBJ2-3	TGTGCCAGCGAAAGACTAGCGGGGTTCACAGATACGCAGTATTTT	CASERLAGFTDTQYF
TRBV10-1	TRBD1	-	TRBJ2-1	TGCGCCAGCAGTGAGGTGTTACAGGGGTCCGGCAATGAGCAGTTCTTC	CASSEVLQGSGNEQFF
TRBV7-6	TRBD1	-	TRBJ1-1	TGTGCCAGCAGCTCCCGACAGGGCCCCCAAAGAAGAGCTTTCTTT	CASSSRQGPQRRAFF
TRBV9	TRBD2	-	TRBJ2-2	TGTGCCAGCAGCGTAGATCCTAGCGGTGCAACCGGGGAGCTGTTTTTT	CASSVDPSGATGELFF
TRBV4-3	-	-	TRBJ2-2	TGCGCCAGCAGCCAAGATTCAATCTCAGGGGCGAACACCGGGGAGCTGTTTTTT	CASSQDSISGANTGELFF
TRBV5-6	TRBD1	-	TRBJ2-7	TGTGCCAGCAGCTTGGCTACTGAGACAGGGGGTTACGAGCAGTACTTC	CASSLATETGGYEQYF
TRBV2	-	few	TRBJ2-1	TGTGCCAGCAGTAAAGACTTACCCAATGAGCAGTTCTTC	CASSKDLPNEQFF
TRBV9	TRBD1	-	TRBJ1-6	TGTGCCAGCAGCCCTGGGACAGGGTTTAATTCACCCCTCCACTTT	CASSPGTGFNSPLHF
TRBV7-9	-	-	TRBJ2-7	TGTGCCAGCAGCGTCCCGGGCCGCCCTGAGCAGTACTTC	CASSVPGRPEQYF
TRBV25-1	TRBD2	-	TRBJ2-1	TGTGCCAGCAGTGAATGGACTAGCGGGGAGAATGAGCAGTTCTTC	CASSEWTSGENEQFF
TRBV9	TRBD2	-	TRBJ2-3	TGTGCCAGCAGCGTTTCCCCCCCCGGGGGGGGTGCAGATACGCAGTATTTT	CASSVSPPGGGADTQYF
TRBV15	TRBD2	-	TRBJ2-7	TGTGCCACCAGCAAAGCTAGCGGGAATTACGAGCAGTACTTC	CATSKASGNYEQYF
TRBV20-1	-	-	TRBJ1-2	TGCAGTGCTGACCCGGATGGCTACACCTTC	CSADPDGYTF
TRBV5-1	-	-	TRBJ2-7	TGCGCCAGCAGCTTCGAGGGTGACGAGCAGTACTTC	CASSFEGDEQYF
TRBV19	-	-	TRBJ2-7	TGTGCCAGTAGTACTGCGGACGACTCCTACGAGCAGTACTTC	CASSTADDSYEQYF
TRBV28	-	once	TRBJ2-4	TGTGCCAGCAGTCGGGCAGGCCCCCTTCATCAGTACTTC	CASSRAGPLHQYF
TRBV7-9	-	-	TRBJ1-3	TGTGCCAGCAGCTTAGCCTCCTGGGGGTTAGGGGGCTCTGGAAACACCATATATTTT	CASSLASWGLGGSGNTIYF
TRBV5-1	TRBD2	-	TRBJ2-2	TGCGCCAGCAGCTTGGGGACTAGCGTGGAAACCGGGGAGCTGTTTTTT	CASSLGTSVETGELFF